This entry lists 7 T cell receptor beta chains sequenced from one sample in a study of control samples from healthy donors and cancer patients. Libraries were prepared by immunoSEQ multiplex PCR; TCRdb keeps only in-frame clonotypes and omits some of them. This table has roughly 140,000 clones, about nine tenths appearing once. Sequenced input: blood. The receptors here all came from a man under 40 in good health.

This clone showed up just a few times. This chain joins TRBV7-9 and TRBJ2-1; TRBD1 matches at 9 bases. Germline V CDR1 and CDR2: SEHNR, FQNEAQ (reference sequence). CDR3 length: 15 amino acids. V trimming: 4 bases; J trimming: 7 bases; junction bases outside the gene matches: 8. The CDR3 coding sequence is TGTGCCAGCAGCTCGGGACAGGGTGTGAAAAATGAGCAGTTCTTC. Translation gives CASSSGQGVKNEQFF.

V gene TRBV5-5 combines with J gene TRBJ1-1, with D possibly matching TRBD1 (5 bases). Trimming pared 3 bases from V and 0 bases from J, leaving 12 bases between. Per germline, CDR1 SGHKS and CDR2 YYEKEE (reference sequence). CDR3 size: 15 residues. The CDR3 spells CASSSQTGVNTEAFF. Written as DNA, the CDR3 is TGTGCCAGCAGCTCGCAAACAGGCGTGAACACTGAAGCTTTCTTT. Looking up the rest from reference TRBV5-5 and TRBJ1-1 gives the full variable domain: DAGVTQSPTHLIKTRGQQVTLRCSPISGHKSVSWYQQVLGQGPQFIFQYYEKEERGRGNFPDRFSARQFPNYSSELNVNALLLGDSALYLCASSSQTGVNTEAFFGQGTRLTVV.

CDR3 nucleotides: TGTGCCTGGAGTGGTGACGAAGCCTATGGCTACACCTTC. This encodes CAWSGDEAYGYTF. V usage is TRBV30 and J usage is TRBJ1-2; D is undetermined. This CDR3 contains 13 residues. V was cut by 1 base and J by 4 bases, with 10 bases left in between. Germline CDR1 GTSNPN, CDR2 SVGIG (reference sequence).

The V call is TRBV5-1, the J call TRBJ2-5, with TRBD2 matching 9 bases. After removal of 4 bases from V and 4 bases from J, the junction contained 11 bases not matched to a gene. From germline, CDR1 is SGHRS and CDR2 YFSETQ. The CDR3 runs 16 residues. The CDR3 DNA is TGCGCCAGCAGCCTGAATCCAGCGGGAGGAGGAGAGACCCAGTACTTC. Residues: CASSLNPAGGGETQYF.

The genes are TRBV19 and TRBJ1-1, with D unclear. V gave up 3 bases and J gave up 3 bases, with 20 bases separating them. There are 17 residues in the CDR3. The germline CDR1 and CDR2 sequences are LNHDA and SQIVND (reference sequence). This CDR3 is CASSILGSTPRDTEAFF. CDR3 nucleotides: TGTGCCAGTAGTATTCTGGGGTCCACACCGAGGGACACTGAAGCTTTCTTT.

This chain joins TRBV5-4 and TRBJ1-4, with D maybe TRBD1 (6 bases). Trimming removed 2 bases at V and 4 bases at J, with 27 bases between. In germline, CDR1 is SGHNT, CDR2 YYREEE (reference sequence). The CDR3 length is 20 residues. The CDR3 DNA is TGTGCCAGCAGCTTATGGACGACAGACAGGATAAAAGGGGATAATGAAAAACTGTTTTTT. It specifies CASSLWTTDRIKGDNEKLFF.

This clone was observed a single time. This rearrangement joins TRBV7-2 to TRBJ2-7, with TRBD2 matching 9 bases. CDR3 length: 16 residues. Germline lookup yields CDR1 SGHTA and CDR2 FQGNSA. Trimming took 1 base from V and 9 from J; bases not matched to a gene: 13. CDR3 nucleotide sequence: TGTGCCAGCAGCTTAGAAAGGAGCGGGGGGAACCTCGCGCAGTACTTC. Its protein is CASSLERSGGNLAQYF.